Each of the 3 T cell receptor beta chains below was sequenced from the same sample in a study of blood T cells in healthy people across ages. Sample-barcoded 5' priming and a J-beta primer mix drove a second PCR of roughly 7 to 11 cycles. Via MiXCR, TCRdb re-called the 5' RACE reads, giving one row per CDR3 protein. This table holds over 1,200,000 distinct CDR3 sequences, 59% found once. Sequenced sample: blood. The receptors originated from a man younger than 35 in good health.

The chain employs TRBV5-5 and TRBJ2-4; D unclear. The J call could be wrong; TRBJ2-7 is a better fit for the DNA end. Germline assignment: CDR1 SGHKS and CDR2 YYEKEE (reference sequence). The CDR3 length is 12 residues. This CDR3 reads CASSRPPPEQYF. The CDR3 DNA follows: TGTGCCAGCAGTCGACCCCCTCCCGAGCAGTACTTC.

This clonotype was counted only a few times. This chain joins TRBV28 and TRBJ2-7; TRBD1 matches 8 bases. The CDR3 totals 15 residues. Germline V CDR1 and CDR2: MDHEN, SYDVKM. Losses at the gene ends were 1 base for V and 4 bases for J; bases not matched to a gene: 6. For the CDR3, the DNA is TGTGCCAGCAGTTTATATGGGACAGGTTCTTACGAGCAGTACTTC. This translates into CASSLYGTGSYEQYF.

The rearrangement uses TRBV5-1 and TRBJ1-6, with D possibly being TRBD1 (5 bases). Germline CDR1 SGHRS, CDR2 YFSETQ. This CDR3 has 14 residues. Trimming took off 2 bases at V and 7 bases at J, with 10 bases between the two ends. In DNA form, the CDR3 reads TGCGCCAGCAGCTTTGCCGAGGGGAATTCACCCCTCCACTTT. This gives the protein CASSFAEGNSPLHF.